This T cell receptor (beta chain) stems from a study of shared clonotypes between healthy human individuals. As to this clone: The antigen is unknown.

The run depth of the assay was deep. Assay: immunoSEQ multiplex PCR; the TCRdb copy retains only in-frame clones and omits some. This sample has about 2.4 million clones, with around 90% found just once. Findings and limits, study-wide: Naive subsets usually exceeded memory subsets in estimated richness.

Memory CD4+ cells were the fraction left after CD45RA+ naive selection. Trimming took 4 bases from V and 4 from J; bases not matched to a gene: 5. Germline V CDR1 and CDR2: LNHDA, SQIVND (reference sequence). The CDR3 consists of 15 residues. This chain links TRBV19 with TRBJ2-1, with TRBD2 identical over 9 bases. This clonotype was obtained from a man aged 18 to 29 in good health. The sample was naive CD4+ T cells sorted from blood. The subset is: CD45RA+ positively selected. The chain's CDR3 is CASSKGGGVYNEQFF. The DNA for the CDR3 is TGTGCCAGTAGTAAGGGCGGGGGGGTTTACAATGAGCAGTTCTTC.